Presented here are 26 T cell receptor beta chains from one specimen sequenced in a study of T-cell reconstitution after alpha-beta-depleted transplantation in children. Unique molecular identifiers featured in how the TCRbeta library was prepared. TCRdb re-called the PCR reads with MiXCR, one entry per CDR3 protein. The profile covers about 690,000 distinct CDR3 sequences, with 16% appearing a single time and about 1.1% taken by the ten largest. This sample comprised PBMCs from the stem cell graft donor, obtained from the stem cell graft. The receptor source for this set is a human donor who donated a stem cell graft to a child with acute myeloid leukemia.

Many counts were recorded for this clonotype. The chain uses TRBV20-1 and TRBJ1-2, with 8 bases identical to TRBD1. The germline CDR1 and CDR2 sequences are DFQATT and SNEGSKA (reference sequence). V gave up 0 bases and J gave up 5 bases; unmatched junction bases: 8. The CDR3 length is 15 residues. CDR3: CSARDWGDRGYGYTF. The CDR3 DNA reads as TGCAGTGCTAGAGATTGGGGAGACAGGGGATATGGCTACACCTTC.

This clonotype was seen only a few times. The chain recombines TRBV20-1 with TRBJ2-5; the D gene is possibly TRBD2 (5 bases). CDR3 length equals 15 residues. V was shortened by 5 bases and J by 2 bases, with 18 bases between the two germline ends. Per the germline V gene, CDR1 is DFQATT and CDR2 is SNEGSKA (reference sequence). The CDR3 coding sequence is TGCAGTGCTCAGGCGGGTAGTAAGGGACAAGAGACCCAGTACTTC. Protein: CSAQAGSKGQETQYF.

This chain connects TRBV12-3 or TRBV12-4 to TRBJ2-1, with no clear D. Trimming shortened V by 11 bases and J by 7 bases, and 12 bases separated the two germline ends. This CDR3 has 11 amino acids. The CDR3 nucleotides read TGTGCCCTTTCCCTGGGGAATGAGCAGTTCTTC. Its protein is CALSLGNEQFF.

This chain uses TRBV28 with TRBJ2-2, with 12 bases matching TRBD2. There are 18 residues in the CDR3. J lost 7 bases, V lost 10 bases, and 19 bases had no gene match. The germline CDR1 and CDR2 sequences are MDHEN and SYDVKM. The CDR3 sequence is CAMGDGLAGGQWNGELFF. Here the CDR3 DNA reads TGTGCCATGGGCGACGGGCTAGCGGGGGGGCAATGGAACGGGGAGCTGTTTTTT.

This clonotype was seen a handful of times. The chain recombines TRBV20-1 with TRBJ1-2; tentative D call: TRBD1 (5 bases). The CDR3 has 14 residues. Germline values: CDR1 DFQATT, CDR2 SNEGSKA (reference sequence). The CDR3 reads CTAQGTAANYGYTF. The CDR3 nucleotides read TGCACCGCTCAAGGGACGGCAGCTAACTATGGCTACACCTTC.

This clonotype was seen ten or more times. CDR3 DNA: TGCGCCAGCAGCTTGGATCCGGAGGCCCCCTTAGGATACACCTTC. Translated: CASSLDPEAPLGYTF. V gene TRBV5-1 combines with J gene TRBJ1-2, with D hard to call. The CDR3 is made up of 15 amino acids. Germline V CDR1 and CDR2: SGHRS, YFSETQ. Trimming took 0 bases from V and 11 from J, leaving 20 bases between them.

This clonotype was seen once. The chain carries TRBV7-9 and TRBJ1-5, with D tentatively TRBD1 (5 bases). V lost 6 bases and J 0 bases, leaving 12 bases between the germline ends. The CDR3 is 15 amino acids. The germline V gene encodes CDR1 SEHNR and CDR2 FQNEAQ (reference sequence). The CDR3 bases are TGTGCCAGCAGTCCAGGGATACATAGCAATCAGCCCCAGCATTTT. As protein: CASSPGIHSNQPQHF.

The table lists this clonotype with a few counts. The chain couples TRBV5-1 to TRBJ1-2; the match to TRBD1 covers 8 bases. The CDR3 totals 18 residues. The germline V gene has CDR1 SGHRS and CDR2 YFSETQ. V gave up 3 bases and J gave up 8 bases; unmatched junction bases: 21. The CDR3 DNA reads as TGCGCCAGCAGCTGGGATACGGGACAGGACTACTCAAGGTTCGGCTACACCTTC. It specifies CASSWDTGQDYSRFGYTF.

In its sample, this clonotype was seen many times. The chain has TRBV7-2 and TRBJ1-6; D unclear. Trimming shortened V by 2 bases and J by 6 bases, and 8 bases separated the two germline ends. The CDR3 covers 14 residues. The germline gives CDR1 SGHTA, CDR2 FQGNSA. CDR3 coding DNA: TGTGCCAGCAGCTTAATCCCAGCTAATTCACCCCTCCACTTT. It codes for CASSLIPANSPLHF.

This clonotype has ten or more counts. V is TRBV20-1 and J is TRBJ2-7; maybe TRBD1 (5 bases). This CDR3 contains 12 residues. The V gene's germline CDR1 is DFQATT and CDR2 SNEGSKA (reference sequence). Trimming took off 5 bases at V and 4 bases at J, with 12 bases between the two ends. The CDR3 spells CSAGAPEYEQYF. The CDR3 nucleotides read TGCAGTGCTGGGGCCCCCGAATACGAGCAGTACTTC.

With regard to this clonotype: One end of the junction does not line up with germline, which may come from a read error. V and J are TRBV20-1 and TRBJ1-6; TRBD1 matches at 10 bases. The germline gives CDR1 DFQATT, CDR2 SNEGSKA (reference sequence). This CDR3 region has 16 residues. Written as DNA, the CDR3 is TGCTGTGCTAGAGACACAGGGACAGGGGCCAATTCACCCCTCCACTTT. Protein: CCARDTGTGANSPLHF.

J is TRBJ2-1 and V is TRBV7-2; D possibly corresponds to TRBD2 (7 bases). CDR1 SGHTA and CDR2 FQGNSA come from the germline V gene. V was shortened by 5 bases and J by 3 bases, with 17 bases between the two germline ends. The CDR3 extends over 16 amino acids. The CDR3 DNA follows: TGTGCCAGCAGCGGCTTAGGGGGGGAAGGCTACAATGAGCAGTTCTTC. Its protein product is CASSGLGGEGYNEQFF.

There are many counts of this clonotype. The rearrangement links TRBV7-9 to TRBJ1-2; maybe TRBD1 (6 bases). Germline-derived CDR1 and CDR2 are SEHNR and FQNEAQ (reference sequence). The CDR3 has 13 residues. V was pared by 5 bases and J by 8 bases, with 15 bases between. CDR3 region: CASSPGQPYGYTF. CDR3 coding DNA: TGTGCCAGCAGCCCTGGACAGCCGTACGGCTACACCTTC.

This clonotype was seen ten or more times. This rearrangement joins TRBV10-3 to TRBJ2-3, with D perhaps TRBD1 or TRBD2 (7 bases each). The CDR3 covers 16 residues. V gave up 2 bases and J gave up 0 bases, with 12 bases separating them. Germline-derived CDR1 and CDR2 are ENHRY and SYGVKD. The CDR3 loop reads CAISEPQGGSTDTQYF. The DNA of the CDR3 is TGTGCCATCAGTGAGCCGCAGGGGGGGAGCACAGATACGCAGTATTTT.

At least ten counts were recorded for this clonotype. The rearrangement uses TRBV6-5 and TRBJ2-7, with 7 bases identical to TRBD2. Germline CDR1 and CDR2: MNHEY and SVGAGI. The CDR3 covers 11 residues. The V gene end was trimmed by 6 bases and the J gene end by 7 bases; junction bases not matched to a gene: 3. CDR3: CASRSAGEQYF. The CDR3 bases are TGTGCCAGCAGGTCAGCGGGGGAGCAGTACTTC.

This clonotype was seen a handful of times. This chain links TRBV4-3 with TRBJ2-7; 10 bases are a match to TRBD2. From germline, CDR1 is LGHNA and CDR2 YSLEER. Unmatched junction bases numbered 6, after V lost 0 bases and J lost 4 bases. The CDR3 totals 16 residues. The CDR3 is CASSQDRGLAVYEQYF. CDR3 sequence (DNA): TGCGCCAGCAGCCAAGATCGAGGACTAGCGGTTTACGAGCAGTACTTC.

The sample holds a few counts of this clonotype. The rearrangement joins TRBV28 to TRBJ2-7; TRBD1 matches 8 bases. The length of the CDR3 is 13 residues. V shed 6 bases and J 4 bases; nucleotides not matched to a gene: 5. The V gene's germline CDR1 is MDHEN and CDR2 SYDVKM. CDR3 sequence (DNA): TGTGCCAGCAGGGTTAACAGGGGGTACGAGCAGTACGTC. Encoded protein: CASRVNRGYEQYV.

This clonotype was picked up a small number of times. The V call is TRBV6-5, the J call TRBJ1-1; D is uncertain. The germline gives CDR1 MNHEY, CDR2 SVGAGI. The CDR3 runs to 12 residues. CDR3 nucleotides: TGTGTCAGTGGCAGGAAGAACACTGAAGCTTTCTTT. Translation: CVSGRKNTEAFF.

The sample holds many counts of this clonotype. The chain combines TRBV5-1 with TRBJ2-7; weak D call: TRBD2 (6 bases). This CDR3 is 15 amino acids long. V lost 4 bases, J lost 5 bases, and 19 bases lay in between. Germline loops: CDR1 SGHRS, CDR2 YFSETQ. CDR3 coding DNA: TGCGCCAGCAGCCCGGGCAGAACTACGGGGGACGAGCAGTACGTC. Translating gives CASSPGRTTGDEQYV.

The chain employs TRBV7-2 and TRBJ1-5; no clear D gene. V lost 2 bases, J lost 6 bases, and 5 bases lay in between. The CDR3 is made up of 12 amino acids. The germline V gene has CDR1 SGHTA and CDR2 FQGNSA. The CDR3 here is CASSLPVQPQHF. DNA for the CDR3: TGTGCCAGCAGCTTACCTGTTCAGCCCCAGCATTTT.

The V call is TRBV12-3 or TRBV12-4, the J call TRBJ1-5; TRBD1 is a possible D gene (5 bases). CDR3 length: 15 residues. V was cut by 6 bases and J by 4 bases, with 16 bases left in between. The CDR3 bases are TGTGCCAGCAGCGCCCCGGGGCACCCGAATCAGCCCCAGCATTTT. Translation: CASSAPGHPNQPQHF.

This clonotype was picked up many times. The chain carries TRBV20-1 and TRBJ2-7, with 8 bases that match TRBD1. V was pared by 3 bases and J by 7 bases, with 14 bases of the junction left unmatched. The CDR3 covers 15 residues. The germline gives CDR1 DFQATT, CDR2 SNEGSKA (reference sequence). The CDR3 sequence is CSASLGDRPAREQYV. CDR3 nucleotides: TGCAGTGCTAGTCTCGGGGACAGGCCGGCTCGGGAGCAGTACGTC.

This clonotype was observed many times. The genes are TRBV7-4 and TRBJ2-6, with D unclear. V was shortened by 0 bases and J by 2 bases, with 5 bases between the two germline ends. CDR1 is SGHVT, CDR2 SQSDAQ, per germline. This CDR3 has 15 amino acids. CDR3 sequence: CASSLAGAGANVLTF. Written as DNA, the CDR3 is TGTGCCAGCAGCTTAGCGGGCGCTGGGGCCAACGTCCTGACTTTC. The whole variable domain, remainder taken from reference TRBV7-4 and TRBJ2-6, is GAGVSQSPRYKVAKRGRDVALRCDSISGHVTLYWYRQTLGQGSEVLTYSQSDAQRDKSGRPSGRFSAERPERSVSTLKIQRTEQGDSAVYLCASSLAGAGANVLTFGAGSRLTVL.

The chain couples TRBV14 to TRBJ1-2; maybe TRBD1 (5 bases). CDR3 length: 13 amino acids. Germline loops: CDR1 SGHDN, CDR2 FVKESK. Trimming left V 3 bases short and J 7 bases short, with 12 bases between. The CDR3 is CASSQQGYGGYTF. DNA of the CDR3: TGTGCCAGCAGCCAGCAGGGATATGGTGGCTACACCTTC.

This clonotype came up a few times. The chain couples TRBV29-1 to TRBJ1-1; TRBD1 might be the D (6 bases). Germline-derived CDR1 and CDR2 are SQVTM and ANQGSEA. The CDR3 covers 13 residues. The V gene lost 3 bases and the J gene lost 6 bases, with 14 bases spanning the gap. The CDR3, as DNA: TGCAGCGTTGACCCAGGGACACGGCCTGAAGCTTTCTTT. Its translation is CSVDPGTRPEAFF.

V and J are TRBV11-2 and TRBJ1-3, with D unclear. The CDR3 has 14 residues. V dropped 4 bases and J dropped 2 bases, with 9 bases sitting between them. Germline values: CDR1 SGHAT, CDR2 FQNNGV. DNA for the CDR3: TGTGCCAGCAGCTATACGATAACTGGAAACACCATATATTTT. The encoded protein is CASSYTITGNTIYF.